These 16 T cell receptor beta chains came from one sample sequenced in a study of regulatory T cells in long-lasting Graves disease. Time point here: newly diagnosed GD, antithyroid drugs for less than 3 months. TCR sequences were obtained from RNA taken from PBMCs. Arm-PCR of CDR3 regions and iRepertoire HTBI primers were the basis on which TCR beta libraries were built. Using its own MiXCR run on the multiplex PCR reads, TCRdb lists one record per CDR3 protein. Found here are about 380,000 distinct CDR3 sequences, around 15% of them singletons; the top ten hold about a fifth. The material was peripheral blood mononuclear cells (PBMCs), obtained at new diagnosis, from a patient treated with antithyroid drugs. These receptors came from a female donor with Graves disease.

This clonotype was observed many times. The chain uses TRBV4-3 and TRBJ2-5; 7 positions match TRBD2. Germline V gives CDR1 LGHNA, CDR2 YSLEER. This CDR3 is built from 16 residues. The junction had 7 bases not matched to a gene; V was cut back by 0 bases and J by 3 bases. The CDR3 DNA follows: TGCGCCAGCAGCCAAGATAGGTCTAGCGGAGAAGAGACCCAGTACTTC. Translated, it gives CASSQDRSSGEETQYF.

This clonotype was counted ten times or more. The genes are TRBV27 and TRBJ2-1; unclear D gene. Germline-derived CDR1 and CDR2 are MNHEY and SMNVEV (reference sequence). V was shortened by 6 bases and J by 7 bases, with 16 bases between the two germline ends. The CDR3 is 14 amino acids. The CDR3 region is CASRPTAKGNEQFF. The CDR3 DNA reads as TGTGCCAGCAGACCGACCGCTAAAGGGAATGAGCAGTTCTTC.

The CDR3 spells CASSGGSPNYGYTF. CDR3 nucleotides: TGTGCCAGCAGTGGGGGCAGCCCTAACTATGGCTACACCTTC. J is TRBJ1-2 and V is TRBV9; possibly TRBD1 for D (6 bases). The V end was cut by 5 bases, the J end by 0 bases, with 11 bases between. From germline, CDR1 is SGDLS and CDR2 YYNGEE. The CDR3 contains 14 residues. Drawing the rest from reference TRBV9 and TRBJ1-2, the complete variable domain is DSGVTQTPKHLITATGQRVTLRCSPRSGDLSVYWYQQSLDQGLQFLIQYYNGEERAKGNILERFSAQQFPDLHSELNLSSLELGDSALYFCASSGGSPNYGYTFGSGTRLTVV.

This clonotype was detected only a few times. This chain joins TRBV12-3 or TRBV12-4 and TRBJ2-5, with 9 bases identical to TRBD1. The CDR3 loop spans 13 amino acids. Germline trimming cut 4 bases from V and 5 bases from J; bases unmatched to any gene: 2. The CDR3, as DNA: TGTGCCAGCAGTTGGGGGACAGGGGAGACCCAGTACTTC. Amino acid sequence: CASSWGTGETQYF.

This clonotype was found many times. The chain is built from TRBV6-5 and TRBJ1-1; D perhaps matches TRBD1 (5 bases). V was trimmed by 1 base and J by 3 bases, leaving 18 bases between them. From germline, CDR1 is MNHEY and CDR2 SVGAGI. The CDR3 covers 17 residues. Here the CDR3 DNA reads TGTGCCAGCAGTTACTTTTTTCAGGGTGGTGCCGACACTGAAGCTTTCTTT. The encoded protein is CASSYFFQGGADTEAFF.

There are many counts of this clonotype. The CDR3 loop reads CASSLSVGGQPQHF. In DNA, the CDR3 is TGTGCCAGCAGTTTATCAGTGGGGGGTCAGCCCCAGCATTTT. The chain recombines TRBV27 with TRBJ1-5; D possibly corresponds to TRBD1 (5 bases). The CDR3 length is 14 residues. The germline V gene has CDR1 MNHEY and CDR2 SMNVEV (reference sequence). Trimming shortened V by 0 bases and J by 6 bases, and 9 bases separated the two germline ends.

V is TRBV20-1 and J is TRBJ1-2; 7 nucleotides line up with TRBD1. The V gene's germline CDR1 is DFQATT and CDR2 SNEGSKA (reference sequence). CDR3 length: 12 residues. J lost 8 bases, V lost 3 bases, and 6 bases had no gene match. CDR3 amino acids: CSARRGPGGYTF. Here the CDR3 DNA reads TGCAGTGCTAGGAGGGGGCCGGGGGGCTACACCTTC.

The V call is TRBV11-2, the J call TRBJ2-2; D is uncertain. The CDR3 runs to 17 residues. Germline V gene sequence: CDR1 SGHAT, CDR2 FQNNGV. Trimming removed 0 bases at V and 5 bases at J, with 16 bases between. Here the CDR3 DNA reads TGTGCCAGCAGCTTAGATGGTTTCTCAGGCCCAACCGGGGAGCTGTTTTTT. It yields the protein CASSLDGFSGPTGELFF.

This clonotype was observed a few times. Here the CDR3 reads CASTPGGRSSGNTIYF. Here the CDR3 DNA reads TGTGCCAGTACCCCGGGAGGCAGATCCTCTGGAAACACCATATATTTT. This chain uses TRBV19 with TRBJ1-3, with no clear D. The CDR3 length is 16 residues. CDR1 and CDR2 (germline): LNHDA, SQIVND (reference sequence). The V end was cut by 7 bases, the J end by 0 bases, with 16 bases between.

This clonotype was seen many times. The J gene is TRBJ1-2, the V gene TRBV9, with a weak D call TRBD1 (5 bases). Germline CDR1 SGDLS, CDR2 YYNGEE. This CDR3 has 16 amino acids. V was pared by 2 bases and J by 6 bases, with 20 bases between. CDR3 residues: CASSVQPGPYRDGYTF. Here the CDR3 DNA reads TGTGCCAGCAGCGTGCAACCGGGACCCTACCGAGATGGCTACACCTTC.

As for this clonotype: This likely traces to a read error, being one base from a far larger clone. The rearrangement uses TRBV7-2 and TRBJ2-3; perhaps TRBD2 as D (5 bases). The DNA end is a closer match to TRBJ2-1, so the J assignment may be wrong. Per germline, CDR1 SGHTA and CDR2 FQGNSA. CDR3 length: 13 amino acids. CDR3 sequence (DNA): TGTACCAGCAGCTGGCGGGTGGCGGCTGAGCAGTTCTTC. It codes for CTSSWRVAAEQFF.

J is TRBJ1-4 and V is TRBV6-2 or TRBV6-3; 8 bases line up with TRBD1. With 5 bases clipped from V and 10 bases from J, the junction kept 9 bases outside the gene matches. Germline CDR1 is MNHEY and CDR2 is SVGEGT. There are 14 residues in the CDR3. The CDR3 DNA sequence: TGTGCCAGCAGTCAGACAGGGGAATCGAGAAAACTGTTTTTT. Its translation is CASSQTGESRKLFF.

This clonotype was seen a handful of times. This sequence may be a read error, since a much larger clone differs from it by one base. No conserved phenylalanine or tryptophan is present at the end of the CDR3, so a read error is the likely explanation. The chain has TRBV7-2 and TRBJ1-2; the match to TRBD1 covers 8 bases. V shed 5 bases, J shed 4 bases, and the junction held 3 bases outside the gene matches. This CDR3 is built from 13 residues. Germline assignment: CDR1 SGHTA and CDR2 FQGNSA. CDR3 DNA sequence: TGTGCCAGCAGCAACAGGGGGATCTATGGCTACACCCTC. Amino acid sequence: CASSNRGIYGYTL.

This clonotype was seen more than once but under ten times. J is TRBJ1-1 and V is TRBV19, with 9 bases identical to TRBD1. With 4 bases clipped from V and 4 bases from J, the junction kept 13 bases outside the gene matches. The CDR3 covers 17 residues. Germline CDR1 is LNHDA and CDR2 is SQIVND (reference sequence). This CDR3 is CASSRGQGAFLGTEAFF. The CDR3 nucleotides are TGTGCCAGTAGTAGGGGACAGGGAGCCTTCCTCGGCACTGAAGCTTTCTTT. Using reference TRBV19 and TRBJ1-1 for the parts outside the CDR3, the full variable domain is DGGITQSPKYLFRKEGQNVTLSCEQNLNHDAMYWYRQDPGQGLRLIYYSQIVNDFQKGDIAEGYSVSREKKESFPLTVTSAQKNPTAFYLCASSRGQGAFLGTEAFFGQGTRLTVV.

This clonotype was observed at least ten times. The gene calls are TRBV2 and TRBJ2-3, with 8 positions matching TRBD1. The V gene's germline CDR1 is SNHLY and CDR2 FYNNEI. V lost 9 bases and J lost 0; bases outside the gene matches: 29. The CDR3 spans 22 residues. DNA for the CDR3: TGTGCCAGTACTAGGGACAGGACCTTGATCGGACCCTGGGGGCGAAGCACAGATACGCAGTATTTT. It specifies CASTRDRTLIGPWGRSTDTQYF.

This clonotype was counted a few times. The chain carries TRBV6-4 and TRBJ2-1, with D perhaps TRBD1 (7 bases). This CDR3 comprises 17 residues. Germline CDR1 and CDR2: MRHNA and SNTAGT. V was clipped by 4 bases and J by 9 bases, with 25 bases between them. CDR3 region: CASSGGDHRGPVGEQFF. DNA for the CDR3: TGTGCCAGCAGTGGCGGGGATCACAGGGGCCCGGTAGGTGAGCAGTTCTTC.